The 16 T cell receptor beta chains below come from one sample, sequenced in a study of graft-versus-host responses after intestinal transplantation. No antigen has been identified for these receptors. Sequencing used immunoSEQ multiplex PCR; TCRdb keeps in-frame clones, though not all of them. The table includes 75,000 to 95,000 clones, approximately 94% detected once. This material consisted of unstimulated CD8+ T cells sorted from spleen or lymph node cells, taken before intestinal transplant. These receptors came from a human donor who received an intestinal transplant.

This chain connects TRBV19 to TRBJ1-1; D perhaps matches TRBD1 (5 bases). This CDR3 is built from 15 residues. CDR1 is LNHDA and CDR2 is SQIVND in the germline V gene (reference sequence). Trimming removed 5 bases at V and 4 bases at J, with 17 bases between. CDR3 sequence reads: CASSPEAPRGTEAFF. As DNA, the CDR3 is TGTGCCAGTAGTCCAGAGGCCCCTAGGGGCACTGAAGCTTTCTTT. The variable domain in full, with the rest retrieved from reference TRBV19 and TRBJ1-1, is DGGITQSPKYLFRKEGQNVTLSCEQNLNHDAMYWYRQDPGQGLRLIYYSQIVNDFQKGDIAEGYSVSREKKESFPLTVTSAQKNPTAFYLCASSPEAPRGTEAFFGQGTRLTVV.

This chain links TRBV2 with TRBJ1-2; D is ambiguous. CDR1 SNHLY and CDR2 FYNNEI come from the germline V gene. This CDR3 has 12 amino acids. With 3 bases removed from V and 4 bases from J, the gap between germline ends came to 6 bases. In nucleotides, the CDR3 is TGTGCCAGCAGTGACGAGGGCTATGGCTACACCTTC. Protein sequence: CASSDEGYGYTF.

V and J are TRBV19 and TRBJ2-1; D not resolved. Germline CDR1 LNHDA, CDR2 SQIVND (reference sequence). The CDR3 has 18 amino acids. V lost 1 base to trimming and J lost 5 bases, with 21 bases between them. As DNA, the CDR3 is TGTGCCAGTAGTATAGCTGGCATGGTTGTCCGTGATGACAATGAGCAGTTCTTC. Its translation is CASSIAGMVVRDDNEQFF.

CDR3 DNA: TGCGCCAGCAGCGCGCGGGGATGGGATACGCAGTATTTT. Protein sequence: CASSARGWDTQYF. The chain joins TRBV4-3 to TRBJ2-3, with a possible D match to TRBD2 (6 bases). Trimming took 5 bases from V and 6 from J, leaving 12 bases between them. The CDR3 runs to 13 residues. Per the germline V gene, CDR1 is LGHNA and CDR2 is YSLEER.

The genes are TRBV9 and TRBJ1-2; 7 bases are shared with TRBD1. Trimming at V came to 4 bases and at J to 5 bases, leaving 8 bases not matched to a gene. CDR1 is SGDLS, CDR2 YYNGEE, per germline. The CDR3 covers 14 residues. The CDR3 reads CASSFEDRLYGYTF. The CDR3 DNA reads TGTGCCAGCAGCTTCGAGGACAGGTTATATGGCTACACCTTC.

V usage is TRBV19 and J usage is TRBJ1-1; TRBD1 is a possible D gene (6 bases). The CDR3 contains 14 residues. Deletions cut 2 bases from V and 4 bases from J, with 11 bases between. Germline V gene lookup returns CDR1 LNHDA and CDR2 SQIVND (reference sequence). The CDR3 loop is CASSIHNRATEAFF. CDR3 in DNA: TGTGCCAGTAGTATACACAACAGGGCCACTGAAGCTTTCTTT.

The chain uses TRBV30 and TRBJ2-7, with TRBD1 matching 11 bases. The CDR3 loop spans 15 amino acids. The V gene's germline CDR1 is GTSNPN and CDR2 SVGIG (reference sequence). The J segment lost 0 bases and the V segment lost 1 base, leaving 2 bases of the junction unmatched. The CDR3 DNA sequence: TGTGCCTGGAGTGCCGGGACAGGGGGCTCCTACGAGCAGTACTTC. It codes for CAWSAGTGGSYEQYF.

The chain joins TRBV15 to TRBJ2-3; 9 nucleotides agree with TRBD2. This CDR3 spans 19 amino acids. J was trimmed by 2 bases and V by 1 base; bases with no gene match: 13. The V gene's germline CDR1 is LNHNV and CDR2 YYDKDF (reference sequence). The CDR3 DNA is TGTGCCACCAGCAGAGGAGCGACTAGCGGCGGTCCGCACACAGATACGCAGTATTTT. Protein sequence: CATSRGATSGGPHTDTQYF.

The chain uses TRBV19 and TRBJ2-7; no reliable D call. The CDR3 runs to 13 residues. V lost 3 bases, J lost 2 bases, and 8 bases lay in between. Per the germline V gene, CDR1 is LNHDA and CDR2 is SQIVND (reference sequence). CDR3 DNA: TGTGCCAGTAGTATGTCGCTAGCCTACGAGCAGTACTTC. Translating it yields CASSMSLAYEQYF.

The chain joins TRBV11-3 to TRBJ2-2; TRBD1 might be the D (5 bases). Germline loops: CDR1 SGHNT, CDR2 YENEEA. The CDR3 extends over 14 amino acids. Trimming took off 1 base at V and 4 bases at J, with 7 bases between the two ends. This CDR3 reads CASSLGGGTGELFF. DNA of the CDR3: TGTGCCAGCAGCTTAGGGGGCGGCACCGGGGAGCTGTTTTTT.

This chain joins TRBV18 and TRBJ1-1, with TRBD1 matching over 7 bases. CDR1 is KGHSH and CDR2 is LQKENI in the germline V gene. CDR3 length equals 14 residues. V dropped 4 bases and J dropped 0; count of bases not matched to a gene: 2. For the CDR3, the DNA is TGTGCCAGCTCACTGGGGACAGTGAACACTGAAGCTTTCTTT. Amino acid sequence: CASSLGTVNTEAFF.

V is TRBV4-1 and J is TRBJ1-1; D is perhaps TRBD1 (5 bases). The CDR3 loop spans 18 amino acids. The germline gives CDR1 MGHRA, CDR2 YSYEKL. With 1 base removed from V and 4 bases from J, the gap between germline ends came to 22 bases. This CDR3 is CASSQVGVGGLGSTEAFF. CDR3 DNA: TGCGCCAGCAGCCAAGTTGGCGTGGGGGGTCTTGGGTCCACTGAAGCTTTCTTT.

The chain links TRBV10-1 to TRBJ1-4; possible D gene TRBD1, 5 bases. CDR1 and CDR2 from the germline V gene are WNHNN and SYGVQD (reference sequence). V was shortened by 8 bases and J by 7 bases, with 20 bases between the two germline ends. This CDR3 has 15 amino acids. The CDR3 sequence: CASSRNPGGGEKLFF. As DNA, the CDR3 is TGCGCCAGCTCTCGCAATCCGGGGGGGGGTGAAAAACTGTTTTTT.

CDR3 protein: CASRGDPARAYEQYF. The CDR3 DNA sequence: TGTGCCAGCAGAGGAGACCCAGCCCGTGCCTACGAGCAGTACTTC. The chain carries TRBV7-9 and TRBJ2-7; D remains ambiguous. The V gene's germline CDR1 is SEHNR and CDR2 FQNEAQ (reference sequence). Trimming pared 6 bases from V and 2 bases from J, leaving 17 bases between. The CDR3 is 15 amino acids.

A single count supports this clone. The rearrangement uses TRBV4-3 and TRBJ2-5; maybe TRBD1 (5 bases). The CDR3 is made up of 18 amino acids. Germline assignment: CDR1 LGHNA and CDR2 YSLEER. Trimming pared 0 bases from V and 5 bases from J, leaving 22 bases between. The CDR3 protein is CASSQDLHRSWYFETQYF. For the CDR3, the DNA is TGCGCCAGCAGCCAAGACCTCCACAGGTCTTGGTATTTCGAGACCCAGTACTTC.

The DNA of the CDR3 is TGTGCCAGCAGCTTCTCCAGGGTGCTCCTATACGAGCAGTACTTC. Protein product: CASSFSRVLLYEQYF. The chain is built from TRBV7-8 and TRBJ2-7; perhaps TRBD1 as D (5 bases). This CDR3 has 15 residues. Germline-derived CDR1 and CDR2 are SGHVS and FQNEAQ. Trimming left V 3 bases short and J 4 bases short, with 16 bases between.